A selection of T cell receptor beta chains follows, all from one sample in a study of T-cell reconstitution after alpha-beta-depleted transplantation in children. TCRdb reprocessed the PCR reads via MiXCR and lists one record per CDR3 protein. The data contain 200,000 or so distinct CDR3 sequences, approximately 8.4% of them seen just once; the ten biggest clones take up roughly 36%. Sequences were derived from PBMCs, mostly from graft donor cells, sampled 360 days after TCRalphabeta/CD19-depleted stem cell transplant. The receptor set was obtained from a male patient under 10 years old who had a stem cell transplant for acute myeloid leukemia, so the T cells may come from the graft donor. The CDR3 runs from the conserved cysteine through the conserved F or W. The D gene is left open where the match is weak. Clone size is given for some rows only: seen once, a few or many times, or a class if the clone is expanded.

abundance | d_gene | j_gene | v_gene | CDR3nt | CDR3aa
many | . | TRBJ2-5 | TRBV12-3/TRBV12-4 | TGTGCCAGCAGTTTAAGTCGCGGGAACCAAGAGACCCAGTACTTC | CASSLSRGNQETQYF
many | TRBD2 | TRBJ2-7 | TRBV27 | TGTGCCAGCAGTTTGACTAGCGGGCCCACCTACGAGCAGTACTTC | CASSLTSGPTYEQYF
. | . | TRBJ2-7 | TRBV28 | TGTGCCAGCAGAGACATCTCCTACGAGCAGTACTTC | CASRDISYEQYF
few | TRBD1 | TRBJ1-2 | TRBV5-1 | TGCGCCAGCAGCTTGTCGTGGGACAGGGTGAACTATGGCTACACCTTC | CASSLSWDRVNYGYTF
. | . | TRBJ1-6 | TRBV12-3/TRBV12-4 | TGTGCCAGCAGTTTTGTGAGGCCACCCCTCCACTTT | CASSFVRPPLHF
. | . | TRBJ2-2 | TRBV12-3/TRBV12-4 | TGTGCCAGCAGTAGGTACAGGGTGGACACCGGGGAGCTGTTTTTT | CASSRYRVDTGELFF
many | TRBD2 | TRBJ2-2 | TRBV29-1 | TGCAGCGGTAAAACCCTAGCGGGGGGCTCAGGGGAGCTGTTTTTT | CSGKTLAGGSGELFF
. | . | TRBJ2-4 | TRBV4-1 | TGCGCCAGCAGCCAAGAAGGTCAGGCCAAAAACATTCAGTACTTC | CASSQEGQAKNIQYF
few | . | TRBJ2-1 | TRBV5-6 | TGTGCCAGCAGCTTGGGGGTCTGGGCGTCACGCAAATACAATGAGCAGTTCTTC | CASSLGVWASRKYNEQFF
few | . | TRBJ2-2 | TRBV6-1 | TGTGCCAGCACTCAGAGGTCCCCCACCGGGGAGCTGTTTTTT | CASTQRSPTGELFF
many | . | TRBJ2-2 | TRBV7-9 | TGTGCCAGCAGCTTAGCGCGAACCGGGGAGCTGTTTTTT | CASSLARTGELFF
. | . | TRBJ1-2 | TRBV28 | TGTGCCAGCAGCGATTATACTAACTATGGCTACACCTTC | CASSDYTNYGYTF
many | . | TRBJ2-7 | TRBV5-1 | TGCGCCAGCAGGCGAGACGGGTACTACGAGCAGTACTTC | CASRRDGYYEQYF
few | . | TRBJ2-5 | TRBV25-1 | TGTGCCAGCAGTGAATATGGGGCTCAAGAGACCCAGTACTTC | CASSEYGAQETQYF
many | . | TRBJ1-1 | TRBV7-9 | TGTGCCAGCAGCTTAACGGCGGTGAACACTGAAGCTTTCTTT | CASSLTAVNTEAFF
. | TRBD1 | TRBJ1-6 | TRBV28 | TGTGCCACCGGACAGGGTGGAGTCCCCTATAATTCACCCCTCCACTTT | CATGQGGVPYNSPLHF
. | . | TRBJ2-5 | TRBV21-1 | TGTGCCAGCAGCAACCCGGGGACAGGGAGGCAAGAGACCCAGTACTTC | CASSNPGTGRQETQYF
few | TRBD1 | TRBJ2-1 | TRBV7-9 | TGTGCCAGCAGCTTAAGACAGGGGGGCTACAATGAGCAGTTCTTC | CASSLRQGGYNEQFF
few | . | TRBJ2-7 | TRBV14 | TGTGCCAGCAGCCCCTACTCCGGCGAGCAGTACTTC | CASSPYSGEQYF
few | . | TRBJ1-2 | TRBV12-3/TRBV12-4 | TGTGCCAGCGTGGAAGCCAACTATGGCTACACCTTC | CASVEANYGYTF
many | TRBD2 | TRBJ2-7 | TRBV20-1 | TGCAGTGCCGCGGGGGGAGGGTACGAGCAGTACTTC | CSAAGGGYEQYF
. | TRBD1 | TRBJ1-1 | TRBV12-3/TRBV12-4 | TGTGCCAGCAGCTTCTACCTCGGTGGACAGGGGGTGACTGAAGCTTTCTTT | CASSFYLGGQGVTEAFF
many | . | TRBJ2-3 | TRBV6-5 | TGTGCCAGCAGTTACAGGGAGACAGATACGCAGTATTTT | CASSYRETDTQYF
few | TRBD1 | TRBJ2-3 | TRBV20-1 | TGCAGTGCTAGAGAGCCGCGTCAGGGGGCGAGAGATACGCAGTATTTT | CSAREPRQGARDTQYF
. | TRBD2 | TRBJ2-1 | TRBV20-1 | TGCAGTGCTAGAGGGTCTAGCGGGGGCTTTAGCTCCTACAATGAGCAGTTCTTC | CSARGSSGGFSSYNEQFF
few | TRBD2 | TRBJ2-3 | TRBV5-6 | TGTGCCAGCAGTACATGGGCTAGCGGGGGGAATAAGCAGTATTTT | CASSTWASGGNKQYF
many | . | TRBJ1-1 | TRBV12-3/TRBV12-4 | TGTGCCAGCAGTCCCGGGTCAGATCTGAACACTGAAGCTTTCTTT | CASSPGSDLNTEAFF
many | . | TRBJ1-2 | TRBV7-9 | TGTGCCAGCAGCCTTCCTTGGCAAGGGGTGACTGACTATGGCTACACCTTC | CASSLPWQGVTDYGYTF
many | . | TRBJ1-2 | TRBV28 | TGTGCCAGCAGTTTTCCCCGGCAGGGTACTAACTATGGCTACACCTTC | CASSFPRQGTNYGYTF
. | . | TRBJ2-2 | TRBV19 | TGTGCCAGTAGTATGGACGGCGGGGAGCTGTTTTTT | CASSMDGGELFF
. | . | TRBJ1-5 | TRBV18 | TGTGCCAGCTCGGGGGCTGACGGTCCCCAGCATTTT | CASSGADGPQHF
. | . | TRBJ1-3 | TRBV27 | TGTGCCAGCAGGGCAGCCGGGGGCACCTCTGGAAACACCATATATTTT | CASRAAGGTSGNTIYF
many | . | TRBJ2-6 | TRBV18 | TGTGCCAGCTCACCAAGGTCTACAGGCGTCTCTGGGGCCAACGTCCTGACTTTC | CASSPRSTGVSGANVLTF